These 26 T cell receptor beta chains came from one sample sequenced in a study of T-cell reconstitution after alpha-beta-depleted transplantation in children. Construction of the TCRbeta library involved unique molecular identifiers. One entry per CDR3 protein results from TCRdb running MiXCR on the PCR reads. The repertoire includes hundreds of thousands of distinct CDR3 sequences, approximately 13% of them detected once, and under 7% sits in the top ten. The sample here was PBMCs from the stem cell graft donor, taken from the stem cell graft. These receptor sequences come from a human donor who donated a stem cell graft to a child with combined immunodeficiency.

In its sample, this clonotype was seen many times. V usage is TRBV15 and J usage is TRBJ2-3; perhaps TRBD1 as D (5 bases). CDR1 is LNHNV, CDR2 YYDKDF, per germline (reference sequence). V was trimmed by 5 bases and J by 0 bases, leaving 18 bases between them. The CDR3 loop spans 17 amino acids. CDR3 sequence (DNA): TGTGCCACCAGCCGGAGTGAAACTGGACATAGCACAGATACGCAGTATTTT. This encodes CATSRSETGHSTDTQYF.

The rearrangement joins TRBV7-9 to TRBJ2-7; possible D gene TRBD2, 6 bases. The CDR3 has 14 amino acids. The V and J ends lost 6 bases and 1 base respectively, with 13 bases between them. Germline CDR1 reads SEHNR; CDR2 reads FQNEAQ (reference sequence). The CDR3 reads CASRSSAISYEQYF. The CDR3 region has the DNA TGTGCCAGCAGGTCTAGCGCGATATCCTACGAGCAGTACTTC.

This clonotype has just a few counts. The chain is built from TRBV4-2 and TRBJ2-1, with D perhaps TRBD1 (8 bases). Trimming shortened V by 0 bases and J by 7 bases, and 16 bases separated the two germline ends. CDR3 length equals 16 residues. Per the germline V gene, CDR1 is LGHNA and CDR2 is YNFKEQ. The CDR3 DNA reads as TGTGCCAGCAGCCAAGATTTACAGGGGGGGTTAAATGAGCAGTTCTTC. Protein: CASSQDLQGGLNEQFF.

This clonotype was recorded at least ten times. The chain recombines TRBV5-1 with TRBJ1-1, with 7 positions matching TRBD1. The germline V gene encodes CDR1 SGHRS and CDR2 YFSETQ. This CDR3 is built from 15 residues. J lost 2 bases, V lost 7 bases, and 11 bases had no gene match. CDR3 in DNA: TGCGCCAGCCAATTAACCGGGACAGCAAACACTGAAGCTTTCTTT. It encodes CASQLTGTANTEAFF.

The chain is built from TRBV14 and TRBJ1-4, with D possibly TRBD1 on 5 matching bases. The germline CDR1 and CDR2 sequences are SGHDN and FVKESK. The V end was cut by 0 bases, the J end by 8 bases, with 10 bases between. The CDR3 runs 14 residues. The CDR3 sequence: CASSQEYGTEKLFF. DNA of the CDR3: TGTGCCAGCAGCCAAGAATATGGGACCGAAAAACTGTTTTTT.

This clonotype turned up a few times. V is TRBV12-3 or TRBV12-4 and J is TRBJ2-3; possible D gene TRBD2, 5 bases. The V end lost 7 bases, the J end lost 6 bases, and 23 bases lay between the germline ends. This CDR3 contains 16 residues. This CDR3 is CASTLGGKYLADTQYF. The CDR3 bases are TGTGCCAGCACCCTAGGTGGAAAATATTTAGCGGATACGCAGTATTTT.

A few counts support this clonotype. The DNA for the CDR3 is TGTGCCACCAGAAGTACATCCATGAACACTGAAGCTTTCTTT. It translates to CATRSTSMNTEAFF. The chain combines TRBV15 with TRBJ1-1; no reliable D call. The CDR3 spans 14 residues. Trimming stripped 6 bases from V and 0 bases from J, with 11 bases between. The germline V gene encodes CDR1 LNHNV and CDR2 YYDKDF (reference sequence).

The chain is built from TRBV19 and TRBJ2-7; D is unresolved. Germline CDR1 reads LNHDA; CDR2 reads SQIVND (reference sequence). CDR3 size: 15 residues. Between the trimmed V and J ends, which lost 5 bases and 3 bases, there was a span of 17 bases. CDR3 DNA sequence: TGTGCCAGTAGTGTCAGAGGCCGCATGGGCTACGAGCAGTACTTC. Its protein product is CASSVRGRMGYEQYF.

The rearrangement links TRBV4-2 to TRBJ2-7; TRBD2 aligns across 10 bases. Per germline, CDR1 LGHNA and CDR2 YNFKEQ. The CDR3 extends over 17 amino acids. Trimming cost V 0 bases and J 7 bases; bases outside gene matches: 12. The CDR3 region is CASSQDLGAGGLREQYF. CDR3 nucleotide sequence: TGTGCCAGCAGCCAAGATCTCGGAGCGGGGGGGCTCCGGGAGCAGTACTTC.

This rearrangement joins TRBV20-1 to TRBJ2-1; 8 positions match TRBD2. The germline V gene encodes CDR1 DFQATT and CDR2 SNEGSKA (reference sequence). The CDR3 has 15 amino acids. V gave up 6 bases and J gave up 9 bases; unmatched junction bases: 16. The CDR3, as DNA: TGCAGTGCAGAACCCGGTGCGGGGGGATTCGGTGAGCAGTTCTTC. As protein: CSAEPGAGGFGEQFF.

In this sample, this clonotype turned up many times. The chain links TRBV12-3 or TRBV12-4 to TRBJ2-3; unclear D gene. Trimming pared 5 bases from V and 1 base from J, leaving 16 bases between. The CDR3 totals 16 residues. The CDR3 DNA follows: TGTGCCAGCAGTCCCCAAGGGCAGTATGGCACAGATACGCAGTATTTT. Amino acid sequence: CASSPQGQYGTDTQYF.

The chain joins TRBV7-2 to TRBJ2-1, with 10 positions matching TRBD2. CDR3 size: 15 residues. V shed 4 bases and J 3 bases; nucleotides not matched to a gene: 3. Germline V gene data show CDR1 as SGHTA and CDR2 as FQGNSA. DNA for the CDR3: TGTGCCAGCAGCTGGACTAGCGGTGGCTACAATGAGCAGTTCTTC. Translating gives CASSWTSGGYNEQFF. Full variable domain (outside the CDR3, taken from reference TRBV7-2 and TRBJ2-1): GAGVSQSPSNKVTEKGKDVELRCDPISGHTALYWYRQSLGQGLEFLIYFQGNSAPDKSGLPSDRFSAERTGGSVSTLTIQRTQQEDSAVYLCASSWTSGGYNEQFFGPGTRLTVL.

The gene calls are TRBV5-1 and TRBJ1-6; D perhaps matches TRBD1 (5 bases). Trimming removed 6 bases at V and 7 bases at J, with 11 bases between. CDR1 and CDR2 (germline): SGHRS, YFSETQ. The CDR3 contains 13 residues. The CDR3 bases are TGCGCCAGCAACCAAGGGGACAATTCACCCCTCCACTTT. Translation gives CASNQGDNSPLHF.

The table lists this clonotype with a few counts. This sequence joins TRBV7-8 and TRBJ2-1; possible D gene TRBD2, 6 bases. V gave up 5 bases and J gave up 3 bases, with 11 bases separating them. There are 14 residues in the CDR3. Germline CDR1 is SGHVS and CDR2 is FQNEAQ. For the CDR3, the DNA is TGTGCCAGCAGCGTGGGACTGAACTACAATGAGCAGTTCTTC. It yields the protein CASSVGLNYNEQFF.

This clonotype was counted only a few times. The chain links TRBV7-2 to TRBJ2-6, with a possible D match to TRBD1 (5 bases). Germline CDR1 reads SGHTA; CDR2 reads FQGNSA. V was trimmed by 3 bases and J by 2 bases, leaving 8 bases between them. The CDR3 totals 15 residues. The CDR3 region is CASSFSGPGANVLTF. Here the CDR3 DNA reads TGTGCCAGCAGCTTTTCAGGGCCTGGGGCCAACGTCCTGACTTTC.

The rearrangement links TRBV11-2 to TRBJ2-1; maybe TRBD2 (6 bases). The CDR3 loop spans 14 amino acids. Germline V CDR1 and CDR2: SGHAT, FQNNGV. Trimming stripped 5 bases from V and 10 bases from J, with 18 bases between. The CDR3 protein is CASSPLRGLNEQFF. Written as DNA, the CDR3 is TGTGCCAGCAGCCCCTTGAGGGGACTTAACGAGCAGTTCTTC. The whole variable domain, remainder taken from reference TRBV11-2 and TRBJ2-1, is EAGVAQSPRYKIIEKRQSVAFWCNPISGHATLYWYQQILGQGPKLLIQFQNNGVVDDSQLPKDRFSAERLKGVDSTLKIQPAKLEDSAVYLCASSPLRGLNEQFFGPGTRLTVL.

This chain connects TRBV4-3 to TRBJ2-7; TRBD1 matches at 7 bases. Looked up from germline, CDR1 is LGHNA and CDR2 is YSLEER. The CDR3 consists of 15 residues. Losses at the gene ends were 2 bases for V and 4 bases for J; bases not matched to a gene: 8. In DNA, the CDR3 is TGCGCCAGCAGCCAATGGGGTACGACAGGGTACGAGCAGTACTTC. This gives the protein CASSQWGTTGYEQYF.

This clonotype has ten or more counts. The chain carries TRBV12-3 or TRBV12-4 and TRBJ2-7, with D tentatively TRBD1 (5 bases). The length of the CDR3 is 13 residues. The V end lost 0 bases, the J end lost 5 bases, and 8 bases lay between the germline ends. The CDR3 here is CASSLAVGDEQYF. The CDR3 nucleotides read TGTGCCAGCAGTTTAGCGGTAGGGGACGAGCAGTACTTC.

This clonotype was counted between two and nine times. The chain recombines TRBV11-1 with TRBJ2-1; 8 nucleotides line up with TRBD2. The CDR3 has 18 residues. The junction had 14 bases not matched to a gene; V was cut back by 3 bases and J by 4 bases. Germline loops: CDR1 SGHAT, CDR2 FQDESV (reference sequence). In DNA, the CDR3 is TGTGCCAGCAGCTTGCCCTTAGGACTAGCAGGGGTGTACAATGAGCAGTTCTTC. This encodes CASSLPLGLAGVYNEQFF.

V gene TRBV6-2 or TRBV6-3 combines with J gene TRBJ2-7, with no clear D. This CDR3 is built from 12 residues. The germline V gene has CDR1 MNHEY and CDR2 SVGEGT. Trimming removed 2 bases from V and 7 bases from J, with 9 bases in between. The CDR3 loop reads CASSYPRYEQYF. Written as DNA, the CDR3 is TGTGCCAGCAGTTACCCACGGTATGAGCAGTACTTC.

There are a few counts of this clonotype. V is TRBV7-9 and J is TRBJ2-4, with 8 bases fitting TRBD1. The CDR3 is made up of 17 amino acids. CDR1 and CDR2 (germline): SEHNR, FQNEAQ (reference sequence). Trimming removed 4 bases from V and 4 bases from J; junction bases left unmatched: 12. CDR3 DNA sequence: TGTGCCAGCAGCTCCCCTGAATTAACAGGGGGAAAAAACATTCAGTACTTC. Translation: CASSSPELTGGKNIQYF.

This chain uses TRBV29-1 with TRBJ1-2; tentative D call: TRBD1 (6 bases). Trimming left V 3 bases short and J 7 bases short, with 9 bases between. The CDR3 extends over 11 amino acids. Germline V gene data show CDR1 as SQVTM and CDR2 as ANQGSEA. Here the CDR3 DNA reads TGCAGCGTTGATGGAGGGGGTGGCTACACCTTC. Translation gives CSVDGGGGYTF.

This clonotype was counted at least ten times. The chain couples TRBV2 to TRBJ2-1, with 10 bases matching TRBD2. CDR3 length equals 15 residues. V trimming: 6 bases; J trimming: 3 bases; junction bases outside the gene matches: 5. The germline V gene encodes CDR1 SNHLY and CDR2 FYNNEI. CDR3 bases: TGTGCCAGCAGCCCCGGGACTAGCGTCTACAATGAGCAGTTCTTC. Its translation is CASSPGTSVYNEQFF. Complete variable domain (other parts from reference TRBV2 and TRBJ2-1): EPEVTQTPSHQVTQMGQEVILRCVPISNHLYFYWYRQILGQKVEFLVSFYNNEISEKSEIFDDQFSVERPDGSNFTLKIRSTKLEDSAMYFCASSPGTSVYNEQFFGPGTRLTVL.

The chain links TRBV6-5 to TRBJ2-5; D remains ambiguous. The CDR3 consists of 14 residues. The germline gives CDR1 MNHEY, CDR2 SVGAGI. V lost 2 bases and J 5 bases, leaving 12 bases between the germline ends. The CDR3 sequence: CASSYVPEGETQYF. The DNA for the CDR3 is TGTGCCAGCAGTTACGTACCGGAAGGGGAGACCCAGTACTTC.

This clonotype has at least ten counts. J is TRBJ2-2 and V is TRBV27; D could derive from TRBD1 or TRBD2 (5 bases each). The CDR3 runs to 17 residues. The V end lost 7 bases, the J end lost 0 bases, and 18 bases lay between the germline ends. The germline gives CDR1 MNHEY, CDR2 SMNVEV (reference sequence). In DNA form, the CDR3 reads TGTGCCAGCACCCAACGCCGGGGACGTGCGAACACCGGGGAGCTGTTTTTT. This sequence encodes CASTQRRGRANTGELFF.

This clonotype was seen only a few times. This sequence joins TRBV5-1 and TRBJ1-1; the D is unclear. CDR1 is SGHRS, CDR2 YFSETQ, per germline. The V and J ends lost 6 bases and 1 base respectively, with 13 bases between them. The CDR3 contains 14 residues. The CDR3 loop is CASNPRNRNTEAFF. The CDR3 nucleotides are TGCGCCAGCAACCCCCGGAACAGGAACACTGAAGCTTTCTTT.